The clone carrying this T cell receptor beta chain was detected ten times or more. Its antigen is as yet unknown. The CDR3 contains 16 residues. From germline, CDR1 is SGHRS and CDR2 YFSETQ. V dropped 2 bases and J dropped 0 bases, with 12 bases sitting between them. This sample is part of a study of regulatory T cells in long-lasting Graves disease. General study points: The number of shared public clonotypes was higher in persistent patients (under 3,000) than new patients (under 1,000). When disease was persistent, TRBV28, TRBJ1-2 and TRBJ2-5 were the favored segments.

Specified time point: newly diagnosed GD, antithyroid drugs for less than 3 months. Following extraction of RNA from PBMCs, that RNA was used to make the TCR library. Construction of TCR beta libraries relied on iRepertoire HTBI primers and on Arm-PCR targeting CDR3 regions. TCRdb reprocessed the multiplex PCR reads via MiXCR and lists one record per CDR3 protein. The sample lists a few hundred thousand distinct CDR3 sequences, 20% to 25% occurring once. This material consisted of peripheral blood mononuclear cells (PBMCs), taken at new diagnosis, from a patient treated with antithyroid drugs. The clonotype originates from a female donor with Graves disease. The chain recombines TRBV5-1 with TRBJ2-1; a weak D match, TRBD1 (5 bases). For the CDR3, the DNA is TGCGCCAGCAGCTTTCTGCAGGGAAGCTCCTACAATGAGCAGTTCTTC. Its protein is CASSFLQGSSYNEQFF.